The 26 T cell receptor beta chains listed next were all sequenced from one sample in a study of OX40 agonist ivuxolimab in advanced cancers. Assay: immunoSEQ multiplex PCR; the TCRdb copy retains only in-frame clones and omits some. The sample gives 45,000 to 65,000 clones, roughly 90% of which show up once; around 10% is in the top ten. The starting material was CD4+ or CD8+ T cells sorted from blood, obtained in a trial of the OX40 agonist ivuxolimab. These receptors all come from an adult with an advanced solid tumor such as melanoma, head and neck, liver or kidney cancer.

J is TRBJ2-1 and V is TRBV19; D remains ambiguous. The CDR3 runs 13 residues. In germline, CDR1 is LNHDA, CDR2 SQIVND (reference sequence). V gave up 1 base and J gave up 5 bases, with 6 bases separating them. The CDR3 protein is CASSIGHDNEQFF. The CDR3 DNA reads as TGTGCCAGTAGTATAGGTCACGACAATGAGCAGTTCTTC.

This rearrangement joins TRBV14 to TRBJ2-1; D gene ambiguous. Trimming pared 4 bases from V and 7 bases from J, leaving 17 bases between. CDR3 length: 15 residues. Germline lookup yields CDR1 SGHDN and CDR2 FVKESK. The CDR3 is CASSPFVTWGNEQFF. The CDR3 DNA reads TGTGCCAGCAGCCCTTTCGTGACTTGGGGTAATGAGCAGTTCTTC.

The rearrangement joins TRBV12-2 to TRBJ1-5. TRBV12-2 is tagged as a pseudogene. CDR3 length: 15 amino acids. The CDR3 protein is CARTPGGASNQPQHF. As DNA, the CDR3 is TGTGCAAGGACTCCTGGAGGGGCAAGCAATCAGCCCCAGCATTTT.

The chain recombines TRBV27 with TRBJ2-2; possibly TRBD1 for D (5 bases). Germline CDR1 MNHEY, CDR2 SMNVEV (reference sequence). The V end was cut by 4 bases, the J end by 5 bases, with 5 bases between. This CDR3 has 12 residues. As DNA, the CDR3 is TGTGCCAGCAGTTACAGGACCGGGGAGCTGTTTTTT. The encoded protein is CASSYRTGELFF.

This clone was seen a few times. V gene TRBV27 combines with J gene TRBJ2-5; no definite D call. The CDR3 loop spans 13 amino acids. Trimming removed 6 bases at V and 1 base at J, with 9 bases between. Per germline, CDR1 MNHEY and CDR2 SMNVEV (reference sequence). CDR3 sequence (DNA): TGTGCCAGCAGAAAACAGTTCCAAGAGACCCAGTACTTC. Its translation: CASRKQFQETQYF.

The CDR3 DNA sequence: TGTGCCAGCAGCCAACTAGCGGGGTCCACAGATACGCAGTATTTT. It specifies CASSQLAGSTDTQYF. V and J are TRBV13 and TRBJ2-3; 10 nucleotides line up with TRBD2. The CDR3 runs to 15 residues. In germline, CDR1 is PRHDT, CDR2 FYEKMQ (reference sequence). V shed 5 bases, J shed 2 bases, and the junction held 4 bases outside the gene matches.

This clone was seen only a few times. The CDR3 reads CASGTTNTGELFF. The CDR3 DNA sequence: TGCGCCAGCGGGACAACAAACACCGGGGAGCTGTTTTTT. The genes are TRBV4-3 and TRBJ2-2, with D tentatively TRBD1 (6 bases). V was clipped by 8 bases and J by 2 bases, with 9 bases between them. Germline CDR1 is LGHNA and CDR2 is YSLEER. The CDR3 consists of 13 residues.

The chain has TRBV5-1 and TRBJ1-2, with D unresolved. The germline gives CDR1 SGHRS, CDR2 YFSETQ. This CDR3 has 12 residues. V lost 0 bases to trimming and J lost 4 bases, with 4 bases between them. Here the CDR3 DNA reads TGCGCCAGCAGCTTGGGACGCTATGGCTACACCTTC. Translated, it gives CASSLGRYGYTF.

As DNA, the CDR3 is TGTGCCAGCAGCCCCTCCCAGGGGGAGGACTACAATGAGCAGTTCTTC. Translation gives CASSPSQGEDYNEQFF. This rearrangement joins TRBV7-9 to TRBJ2-1, with TRBD1 as a possible D gene (7 bases). The V end was cut by 5 bases, the J end by 3 bases, with 17 bases between. The CDR3 covers 16 residues. From germline, CDR1 is SEHNR and CDR2 FQNEAQ (reference sequence). The full variable domain, its missing parts supplied by reference TRBV7-9 and TRBJ2-1, is DTGVSQNPRHKITKRGQNVTFRCDPISEHNRLYWYRQTLGQGPEFLTYFQNEAQLEKSRLLSDRFSAERPKGSFSTLEIQRTEQGDSAMYLCASSPSQGEDYNEQFFGPGTRLTVL.

This chain connects TRBV6-5 to TRBJ2-2; D remains ambiguous. This CDR3 region has 15 residues. Germline-derived CDR1 and CDR2 are MNHEY and SVGAGI. V was pared by 4 bases and J by 6 bases, with 15 bases between. CDR3 sequence: CASSSFEPLSGELFF. The CDR3 coding sequence is TGTGCCAGCAGTTCATTTGAGCCCCTATCCGGGGAGCTGTTTTTT.

This clone was counted once. This chain connects TRBV5-6 to TRBJ2-5; TRBD2 matches at 7 bases. The trim removed 3 bases at V and 1 base at J, leaving 3 bases unmatched. The CDR3 loop spans 14 amino acids. Per the germline V gene, CDR1 is SGHDT and CDR2 is YYEEEE. CDR3 sequence (DNA): TGTGCCAGCAGCTGGCGACTAGCCCAAGAGACCCAGTACTTC. Its protein product is CASSWRLAQETQYF.

V usage is TRBV19 and J usage is TRBJ1-4; TRBD1 aligns across 8 bases. After removal of 1 base from V and 7 bases from J, the junction contained 20 bases not matched to a gene. Germline CDR1 reads LNHDA; CDR2 reads SQIVND (reference sequence). The CDR3 totals 20 residues. CDR3 loop: CASSIGSPDRGKFFREKLFF. CDR3 DNA: TGTGCCAGTAGTATAGGTTCCCCCGACAGGGGTAAATTTTTCCGTGAAAAACTGTTTTTT.

The chain is built from TRBV4-1 and TRBJ1-3; D is unclear. The CDR3 has 15 amino acids. V shed 0 bases and J shed 3 bases, with 9 bases lying between them. Germline assignment: CDR1 MGHRA and CDR2 YSYEKL. CDR3 sequence (DNA): TGCGCCAGCAGCCAAGATGAGGGAGGTGGAAACACCATATATTTT. It codes for CASSQDEGGGNTIYF.

This chain links TRBV5-1 with TRBJ1-1; tentative D call: TRBD1 (6 bases). The CDR3 totals 14 residues. Germline V CDR1 and CDR2: SGHRS, YFSETQ. Trimming removed 0 bases at V and 7 bases at J, with 13 bases between. CDR3: CASSLEGGLLEAFF. Written as DNA, the CDR3 is TGCGCCAGCAGCTTGGAGGGGGGACTTCTTGAAGCTTTCTTT.

The rearrangement uses TRBV6-5 and TRBJ1-2, with a possible D match to TRBD1 (6 bases). V was trimmed by 2 bases and J by 0 bases, leaving 13 bases between them. Germline assignment: CDR1 MNHEY and CDR2 SVGAGI. CDR3 length equals 16 residues. Written as DNA, the CDR3 is TGTGCCAGCAGTTACACCGGGACAATCCCTAACTATGGCTACACCTTC. Amino acids: CASSYTGTIPNYGYTF.

This chain links TRBV25-1 with TRBJ2-5; perhaps TRBD1 as D (5 bases). The V and J ends lost 5 bases and 5 bases respectively, with 12 bases between them. The CDR3 consists of 13 residues. Germline V gene lookup returns CDR1 MGHDK and CDR2 SYGVNS. CDR3: CASSPGMTETQYF. The CDR3 DNA reads TGTGCCAGCAGTCCAGGGATGACGGAGACCCAGTACTTC. Full variable domain (missing parts from reference TRBV25-1 and TRBJ2-5): EADIYQTPRYLVIGTGKKITLECSQTMGHDKMYWYQQDPGMELHLIHYSYGVNSTEKGDLSSESTVSRIRTEHFPLTLESARPSHTSQYLCASSPGMTETQYFGPGTRLLVL.

Only a few counts were recorded for this clone. This sequence joins TRBV9 and TRBJ1-2, with D possibly being TRBD1 (6 bases). This CDR3 has 15 residues. The V gene lost 4 bases and the J gene lost 6 bases, with 19 bases spanning the gap. Germline CDR1 is SGDLS and CDR2 is YYNGEE. DNA of the CDR3: TGTGCCAGCAGCCCCAAATTACTTGACAGGAATGGCTACACCTTC. This translates into CASSPKLLDRNGYTF.

The rearrangement links TRBV10-1 to TRBJ1-1; no reliable D call. CDR3 size: 18 residues. Trimming removed 2 bases from V and 11 bases from J, with 30 bases in between. Germline-derived CDR1 and CDR2 are WNHNN and SYGVQD (reference sequence). CDR3 region: CASSEEVQYHSPALAAFF. DNA for the CDR3: TGCGCCAGCAGTGAGGAGGTACAATACCACTCGCCGGCCCTGGCGGCTTTCTTT.

For the CDR3, the DNA is TGTGCCAGCAGTTACTCTTATCCAGGGGGGAATCAGCCCCAGCATTTT. This translates into CASSYSYPGGNQPQHF. The genes are TRBV6-5 and TRBJ1-5; 7 nucleotides match TRBD1. There are 16 residues in the CDR3. Germline lookup yields CDR1 MNHEY and CDR2 SVGAGI. The ends lost 0 bases at V and 4 bases at J; junction bases unmatched: 6.

This sequence joins TRBV7-2 and TRBJ1-3, with D possibly matching TRBD1 (5 bases). This CDR3 is 16 amino acids long. Trimming left V 1 base short and J 4 bases short, with 14 bases between. Germline CDR1 SGHTA, CDR2 FQGNSA. CDR3 sequence: CASSLEGQGWGNTIYF. The CDR3 nucleotides are TGTGCCAGCAGCTTAGAGGGGCAGGGATGGGGAAACACCATATATTTT. The variable domain in full, completed from reference TRBV7-2 and TRBJ1-3, reads GAGVSQSPSNKVTEKGKDVELRCDPISGHTALYWYRQSLGQGLEFLIYFQGNSAPDKSGLPSDRFSAERTGGSVSTLTIQRTQQEDSAVYLCASSLEGQGWGNTIYFGEGSWLTVV.

By share of the sample, this clone is medium-sized. The rearrangement uses TRBV11-1 and TRBJ1-1; D gene ambiguous. The CDR3 spans 14 residues. Germline V gene sequence: CDR1 SGHAT, CDR2 FQDESV (reference sequence). V was cut by 3 bases and J by 1 base, with 9 bases left in between. The CDR3 sequence: CASSLWSANTEAFF. Written as DNA, the CDR3 is TGTGCCAGCAGCTTGTGGTCAGCGAACACTGAAGCTTTCTTT.

V is TRBV5-6 and J is TRBJ2-7; unclear D gene. Germline CDR1 and CDR2: SGHDT and YYEEEE. This CDR3 is built from 11 residues. The V gene lost 2 bases and the J gene lost 4 bases, with 4 bases spanning the gap. Here the CDR3 reads CASSLGYEQYV. The DNA for the CDR3 is TGTGCCAGCAGCTTAGGTTACGAGCAGTACGTC.

The chain employs TRBV6-5 and TRBJ2-7; TRBD2 matches at 8 bases. V gave up 0 bases and J gave up 4 bases; unmatched junction bases: 2. This CDR3 contains 14 residues. Germline CDR1 is MNHEY and CDR2 is SVGAGI. CDR3 loop: CASSYSAGGYEQYF. The CDR3, as DNA: TGTGCCAGCAGTTACTCGGCGGGAGGATACGAGCAGTACTTC.

The chain has TRBV7-9 and TRBJ1-1; D gene unclear. The CDR3 loop spans 15 amino acids. Trimming took 2 bases from V and 1 from J, leaving 11 bases between them. Germline CDR1 reads SEHNR; CDR2 reads FQNEAQ (reference sequence). CDR3 sequence: CASSLSLWGNTEAFF. The DNA of the CDR3 is TGTGCCAGCAGCTTATCTTTATGGGGGAACACTGAAGCTTTCTTT.

The chain links TRBV10-3 to TRBJ1-2, with D perhaps matching TRBD1 (6 bases). CDR3 length: 13 amino acids. Germline values: CDR1 ENHRY, CDR2 SYGVKD. V shed 3 bases and J shed 3 bases, with 8 bases lying between them. In nucleotides, the CDR3 is TGTGCCATCAGTGATGGACAGCACTATGGCTACACCTTC. Translated: CAISDGQHYGYTF.

V and J are TRBV5-1 and TRBJ1-1; a weak D match, TRBD1 (6 bases). V was cut by 0 bases and J by 7 bases, with 13 bases left in between. The germline CDR1 and CDR2 sequences are SGHRS and YFSETQ. The CDR3 totals 14 residues. DNA of the CDR3: TGCGCCAGCAGCTTGGTGTCAGGGGTCGGTGAAGCTTTCTTT. Residues: CASSLVSGVGEAFF.